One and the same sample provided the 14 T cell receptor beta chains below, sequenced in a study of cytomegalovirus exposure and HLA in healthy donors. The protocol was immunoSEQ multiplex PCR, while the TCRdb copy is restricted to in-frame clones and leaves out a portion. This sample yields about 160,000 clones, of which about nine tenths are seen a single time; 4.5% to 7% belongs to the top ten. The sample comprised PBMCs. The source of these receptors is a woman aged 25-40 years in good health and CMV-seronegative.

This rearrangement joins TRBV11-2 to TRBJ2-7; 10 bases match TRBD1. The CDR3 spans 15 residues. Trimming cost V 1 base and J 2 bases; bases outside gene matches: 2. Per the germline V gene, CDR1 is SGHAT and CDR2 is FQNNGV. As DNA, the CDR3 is TGTGCCAGCAGCTTAGGACAGGGGGCCGCCTACGAGCAGTACTTC. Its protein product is CASSLGQGAAYEQYF.

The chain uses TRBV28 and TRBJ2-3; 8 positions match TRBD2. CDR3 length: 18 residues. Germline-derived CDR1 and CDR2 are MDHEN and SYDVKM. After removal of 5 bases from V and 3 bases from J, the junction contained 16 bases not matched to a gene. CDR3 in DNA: TGTGCCAGCAGTGCGATCCCCGGGGGGGGAGAGGAGACAGATACGCAGTATTTT. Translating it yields CASSAIPGGGEETDTQYF.

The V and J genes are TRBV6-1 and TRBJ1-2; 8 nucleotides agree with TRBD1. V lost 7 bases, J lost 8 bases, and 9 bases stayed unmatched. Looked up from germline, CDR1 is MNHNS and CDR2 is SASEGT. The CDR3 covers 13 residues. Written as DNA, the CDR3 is TGTGCCAGCAAGAAGCAGGGGGCTGACGGCTACACCTTC. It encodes CASKKQGADGYTF.

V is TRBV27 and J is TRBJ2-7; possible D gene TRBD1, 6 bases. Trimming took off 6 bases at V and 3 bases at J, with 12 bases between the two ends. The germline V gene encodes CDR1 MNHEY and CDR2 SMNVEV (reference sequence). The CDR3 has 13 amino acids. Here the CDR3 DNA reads TGTGCCAGCAGCACGGGACACAACTACGAGCAGTACTTC. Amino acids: CASSTGHNYEQYF.

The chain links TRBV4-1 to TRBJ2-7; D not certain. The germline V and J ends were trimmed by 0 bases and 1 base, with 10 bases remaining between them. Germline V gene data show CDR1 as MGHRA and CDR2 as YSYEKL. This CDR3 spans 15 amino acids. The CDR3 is CASSQDGGRSYEQYF. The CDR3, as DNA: TGCGCCAGCAGCCAAGATGGCGGCAGATCCTACGAGCAGTACTTC.

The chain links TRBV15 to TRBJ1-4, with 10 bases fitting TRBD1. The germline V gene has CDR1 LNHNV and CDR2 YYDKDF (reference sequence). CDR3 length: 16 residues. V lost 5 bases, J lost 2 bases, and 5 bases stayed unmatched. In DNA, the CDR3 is TGTGCCACCAGCGGCGGGACAGGGGCGACTAATGAAAAACTGTTTTTT. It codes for CATSGGTGATNEKLFF.

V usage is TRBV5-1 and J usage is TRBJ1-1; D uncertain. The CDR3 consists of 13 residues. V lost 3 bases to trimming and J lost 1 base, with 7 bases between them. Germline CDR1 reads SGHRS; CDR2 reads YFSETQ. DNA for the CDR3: TGCGCCAGCAGCTCGTCAAAGAACACTGAAGCTTTCTTT. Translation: CASSSSKNTEAFF.

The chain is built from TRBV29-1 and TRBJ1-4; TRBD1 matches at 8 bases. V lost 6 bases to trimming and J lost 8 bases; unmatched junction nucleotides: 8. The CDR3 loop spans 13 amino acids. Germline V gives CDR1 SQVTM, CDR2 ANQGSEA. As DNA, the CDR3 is TGCAGCGTCAAACAGGGGGAAGGAGAAAAACTGTTTTTT. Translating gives CSVKQGEGEKLFF.

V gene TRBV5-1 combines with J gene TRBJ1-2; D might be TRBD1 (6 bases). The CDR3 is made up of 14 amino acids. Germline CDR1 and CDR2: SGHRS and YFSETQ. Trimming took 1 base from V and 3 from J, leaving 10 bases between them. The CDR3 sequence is CASSLRGGDYGYTF. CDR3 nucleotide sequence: TGCGCCAGCAGCTTGCGGGGGGGCGACTATGGCTACACCTTC.

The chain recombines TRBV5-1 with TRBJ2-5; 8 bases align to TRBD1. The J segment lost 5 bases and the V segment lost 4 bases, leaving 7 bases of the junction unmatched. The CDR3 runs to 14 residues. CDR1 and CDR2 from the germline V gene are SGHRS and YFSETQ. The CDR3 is CASSKQGAMETQYF. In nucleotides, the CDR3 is TGCGCCAGCAGCAAGCAGGGGGCAATGGAGACCCAGTACTTC.

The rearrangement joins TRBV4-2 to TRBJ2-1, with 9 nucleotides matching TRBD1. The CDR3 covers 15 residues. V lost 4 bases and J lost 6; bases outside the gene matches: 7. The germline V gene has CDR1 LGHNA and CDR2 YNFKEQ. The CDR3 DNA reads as TGTGCCAGCAGCCCCACCGGGACAGGGTTCAATGAGCAGTTCTTC. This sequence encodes CASSPTGTGFNEQFF.

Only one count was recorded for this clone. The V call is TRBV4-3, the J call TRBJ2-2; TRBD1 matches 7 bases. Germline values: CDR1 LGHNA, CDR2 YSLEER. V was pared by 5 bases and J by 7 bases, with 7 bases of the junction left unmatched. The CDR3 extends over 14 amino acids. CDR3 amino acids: CASSSRGWDGELFF. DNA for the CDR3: TGCGCCAGCAGCTCCAGGGGGTGGGACGGGGAGCTGTTTTTT.

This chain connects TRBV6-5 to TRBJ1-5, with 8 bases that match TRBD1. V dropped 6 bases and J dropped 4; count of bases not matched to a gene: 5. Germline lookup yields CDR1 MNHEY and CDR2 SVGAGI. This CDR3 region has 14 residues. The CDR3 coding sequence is TGTGCCAGCAGCGCCGGGACAGGAAATCAGCCCCAGCATTTT. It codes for CASSAGTGNQPQHF.

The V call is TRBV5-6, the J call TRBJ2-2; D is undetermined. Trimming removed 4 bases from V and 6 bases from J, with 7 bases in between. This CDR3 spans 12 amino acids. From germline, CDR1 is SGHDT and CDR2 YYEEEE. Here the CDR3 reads CASSPVSGELFF. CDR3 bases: TGTGCCAGCAGCCCCGTTTCCGGGGAGCTGTTTTTT.